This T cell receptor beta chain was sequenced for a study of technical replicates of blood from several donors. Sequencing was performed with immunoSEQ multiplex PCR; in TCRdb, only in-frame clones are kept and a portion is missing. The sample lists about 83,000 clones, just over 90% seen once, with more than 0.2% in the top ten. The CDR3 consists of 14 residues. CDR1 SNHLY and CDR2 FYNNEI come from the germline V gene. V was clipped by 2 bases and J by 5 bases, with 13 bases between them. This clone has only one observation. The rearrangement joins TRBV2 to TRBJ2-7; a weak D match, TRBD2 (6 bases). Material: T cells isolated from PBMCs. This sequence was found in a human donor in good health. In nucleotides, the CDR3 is TGTGCCAGCAGTGAACCCGGGAGTCCCCACGAGCAGTACTTC. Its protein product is CASSEPGSPHEQYF.